Shown below are 10 T cell receptor beta chains from a single sample sequenced in a study of cytomegalovirus exposure and HLA in healthy donors. The PCR was carried out with 60 Vbeta primers and 13 Jbeta primers. Some clones are missing from TCRdb's copy, which holds only in-frame ones; the method was immunoSEQ multiplex PCR. The sample carries roughly 250,000 clones, approximately 80% recorded once. Sequences were obtained from PBMCs. Source of these receptors: a girl aged 2 to 10 in good health and CMV-seronegative.

This rearrangement joins TRBV28 to TRBJ1-3; D call uncertain. V shed 3 bases and J shed 4 bases, with 16 bases lying between them. From germline, CDR1 is MDHEN and CDR2 SYDVKM. The CDR3 loop spans 16 amino acids. The CDR3 DNA is TGTGCCAGCAGTTTGCCCCCTGTGTATCGGGGAAACACCATATATTTT. This sequence encodes CASSLPPVYRGNTIYF. Together with reference TRBV28 and TRBJ1-3, the CDR3 gives the full variable domain: DVKVTQSSRYLVKRTGEKVFLECVQDMDHENMFWYRQDPGLGLRLIYFSYDVKMKEKGDIPEGYSVSREKKERFSLILESASTNQTSMYLCASSLPPVYRGNTIYFGEGSWLTVV.

The chain links TRBV5-4 to TRBJ2-3; the D gene is possibly TRBD2 (6 bases). This CDR3 region has 14 residues. Between the trimmed V and J ends, which lost 3 bases and 5 bases, there was a span of 13 bases. Germline V CDR1 and CDR2: SGHNT, YYREEE (reference sequence). CDR3 DNA sequence: TGTGCCAGCAGCTCCCTGGGGCGGGGAGATACGCAGTATTTT. Its translation is CASSSLGRGDTQYF.

The chain has TRBV6-6 and TRBJ2-3; 8 positions match TRBD2. The CDR3 is made up of 15 amino acids. Germline assignment: CDR1 MNHNY and CDR2 SVGAGI (reference sequence). The trim removed 8 bases at V and 0 bases at J, leaving 7 bases unmatched. DNA of the CDR3: TGTGCCAGCCGGGATACTAGCGGAAGCACAGATACGCAGTATTTT. It encodes CASRDTSGSTDTQYF.

This clone was detected a few times. The chain links TRBV27 to TRBJ1-2; D remains unclear. The CDR3 runs to 14 residues. In germline, CDR1 is MNHEY, CDR2 SMNVEV (reference sequence). The ends were cut back, 3 bases at V and 6 bases at J, with 14 bases in the middle. Here the CDR3 DNA reads TGTGCCAGCAGTTTGCGAACTAGGGATAATGGCTACACCTTC. It translates to CASSLRTRDNGYTF.

This sequence joins TRBV7-2 and TRBJ2-5; TRBD1 agrees at 9 bases. The V gene end was trimmed by 11 bases and the J gene end by 5 bases; junction bases not matched to a gene: 12. The germline V gene has CDR1 SGHTA and CDR2 FQGNSA. The length of the CDR3 is 14 residues. The CDR3 nucleotides are TGTGCCCTCGGACGGGACAGGGCAGTGGAGACCCAGTACTTC. Translated: CALGRDRAVETQYF.

CDR3 in DNA: TGTGCCAGCAGCTCCCGGGACAGGGGTGAGCAGTTCTTC. This translates into CASSSRDRGEQFF. This chain uses TRBV11-3 with TRBJ2-1, with 10 bases matching TRBD1. Looked up from germline, CDR1 is SGHNT and CDR2 is YENEEA. J lost 9 bases, V lost 4 bases, and 3 bases had no gene match. This CDR3 comprises 13 residues.

This sequence joins TRBV9 and TRBJ2-1; TRBD2 matches 9 bases. The CDR3 covers 16 residues. The germline V gene has CDR1 SGDLS and CDR2 YYNGEE. J was trimmed by 2 bases and V by 2 bases; bases with no gene match: 5. CDR3 sequence (DNA): TGTGCCAGCAGCGTGGTAGCGGGAGTGGCCTACAATGAGCAGTTCTTC. Translated: CASSVVAGVAYNEQFF.

The rearrangement links TRBV6-5 to TRBJ2-2, with 8 bases aligning to TRBD1. Per the germline V gene, CDR1 is MNHEY and CDR2 is SVGAGI. This CDR3 has 15 amino acids. V shed 4 bases, J shed 5 bases, and the junction held 6 bases outside the gene matches. CDR3 loop: CASSFQGAGTGELFF. Here the CDR3 DNA reads TGTGCCAGCAGTTTCCAGGGGGCGGGTACCGGGGAGCTGTTTTTT.

The J gene is TRBJ1-5, the V gene TRBV6-6; D is unclear. This CDR3 contains 16 residues. The germline V and J ends were trimmed by 6 bases and 4 bases, with 19 bases remaining between them. Germline-derived CDR1 and CDR2 are MNHNY and SVGAGI (reference sequence). The CDR3 DNA reads as TGTGCCAGCAGCCCACCGAAGGCTGGACTTAATCAGCCCCAGCATTTT. Translated, it gives CASSPPKAGLNQPQHF.

V gene TRBV6-5 combines with J gene TRBJ1-1; D not resolved. The CDR3 runs to 13 residues. In germline, CDR1 is MNHEY, CDR2 SVGAGI. The V end lost 7 bases, the J end lost 11 bases, and 20 bases lay between the germline ends. CDR3 region: CASNKEAAKSAFF. CDR3 bases: TGTGCCAGCAACAAGGAGGCCGCTAAGTCCGCTTTCTTT.